These 9 T cell receptor beta chains share one sample of origin, sequenced in a study of vaccination and CD4 T cells after COVID-19. What these receptors recognize is not known. The treatment denotes: approximately nine-day PBMC culture with coronavirus spike peptide pools or control peptides (ViraFEST assay). Sequencing of DNA taken from cultured CD4+ T cells relied on the Oncomine TCR Beta short-read assay. TCRdb reprocessed the PCR reads via MiXCR and lists one record per CDR3 protein. This table has fewer than 15,000 distinct CDR3 sequences, approximately 46% appearing once. The sequenced sample was CD4+ T cells from blood, cultured in vitro, obtained after SARS-CoV-2 vaccination. The source of these receptors is a human donor who had recovered from COVID-19.

V usage is TRBV15 and J usage is TRBJ2-1; D is ambiguous. Trimming took off 5 bases at V and 10 bases at J, with 12 bases between the two ends. Germline V CDR1 and CDR2: LNHNV, YYDKDF (reference sequence). The CDR3 spans 12 residues. CDR3 loop: CATSPLSREQFF. DNA of the CDR3: TGTGCCACCAGCCCACTTAGTCGAGAGCAGTTCTTC.

J is TRBJ1-6 and V is TRBV2, with D tentatively TRBD1 (6 bases). The CDR3 is 14 residues long. The germline V gene encodes CDR1 SNHLY and CDR2 FYNNEI. Trimming took off 8 bases at V and 8 bases at J, with 16 bases between the two ends. The CDR3 sequence is CASVDRGAYSPLHF. The CDR3 DNA reads as TGTGCCAGCGTGGACCGGGGGGCGTATTCACCCCTCCACTTT.

In its sample, this clonotype was seen a few times. J is TRBJ1-1 and V is TRBV2; D is uncertain. CDR3 length: 11 amino acids. V gave up 4 bases and J gave up 4 bases, with 4 bases separating them. The germline V gene has CDR1 SNHLY and CDR2 FYNNEI. CDR3 sequence: CASSVATEAFF. CDR3 in DNA: TGTGCCAGCAGTGTGGCCACTGAAGCTTTCTTT.

A few counts support this clonotype. The V gene is TRBV20-1, the J gene TRBJ2-1; TRBD1 aligns across 8 bases. The CDR3 covers 15 residues. The ends lost 2 bases at V and 7 bases at J; junction bases unmatched: 10. The germline V gene has CDR1 DFQATT and CDR2 SNEGSKA (reference sequence). Here the CDR3 DNA reads TGCAGTGCTAGAACCACCCTAAACAGGGGGAATGAGCAGTTCTTC. Residues: CSARTTLNRGNEQFF.

This clonotype was counted only a few times. The CDR3 DNA reads TGCAGTGCTGATAGACAGGGTGATGGCTACACCTTC. Protein: CSADRQGDGYTF. The rearrangement links TRBV20-1 to TRBJ1-2; TRBD1 matches at 7 bases. With 5 bases clipped from V and 6 bases from J, the junction kept 6 bases outside the gene matches. Per the germline V gene, CDR1 is DFQATT and CDR2 is SNEGSKA (reference sequence). The CDR3 contains 12 residues.

This clonotype has more than one count but fewer than ten. The rearrangement joins TRBV7-6 to TRBJ2-2; 12 bases match TRBD2. CDR1 and CDR2 from the germline V gene are SGHVS and FNYEAQ. The V gene end was trimmed by 3 bases and the J gene end by 3 bases; junction bases not matched to a gene: 11. This CDR3 has 19 amino acids. The CDR3 sequence is CASSLLAGGPRGDTGELFF. The CDR3 coding sequence is TGTGCCAGCAGCTTGCTAGCGGGAGGGCCCCGAGGGGACACCGGGGAGCTGTTTTTT. Filled out from reference TRBV7-6 and TRBJ2-2, the complete variable domain reads GAGVSQSPRYKVTKRGQDVALRCDPISGHVSLYWYRQALGQGPEFLTYFNYEAQQDKSGLPNDRFSAERPEGSISTLTIQRTEQRDSAMYRCASSLLAGGPRGDTGELFFGEGSRLTVL.

The chain combines TRBV6-1 with TRBJ1-3; no firm D call. Germline values: CDR1 MNHNS, CDR2 SASEGT. The CDR3 totals 13 residues. Between the trimmed V and J ends, which lost 5 bases and 0 bases, there was a span of 5 bases. The CDR3 here is CASSPFSGNTIYF. CDR3 DNA: TGTGCCAGCAGTCCCTTCTCTGGAAACACCATATATTTT.

In this sample, this clonotype turned up a few times. The chain employs TRBV7-2 and TRBJ2-7; D possibly matches TRBD1 or TRBD2 (6 bases each). V shed 1 base and J shed 4 bases, with 14 bases lying between them. This CDR3 has 15 amino acids. Germline-derived CDR1 and CDR2 are SGHTA and FQGNSA. In nucleotides, the CDR3 is TGTGCCAGCAGCTTAGGGTGGGGGGCAGAGTACGAGCAGTACTTC. This translates into CASSLGWGAEYEQYF.

The chain joins TRBV7-3 to TRBJ2-1; D may be TRBD1 or TRBD2 (5 bases each). Germline V gene sequence: CDR1 SGHTA, CDR2 FQGTGA. Trimming pared 4 bases from V and 6 bases from J, leaving 16 bases between. This CDR3 contains 15 residues. This CDR3 is CASSSGPEGTNEQFF. CDR3 sequence (DNA): TGTGCCAGCAGCTCGGGACCAGAGGGAACCAATGAGCAGTTCTTC. Using reference TRBV7-3 and TRBJ2-1 for the parts outside the CDR3, the full variable domain is GAGVSQTPSNKVTEKGKYVELRCDPISGHTALYWYRQSLGQGPEFLIYFQGTGAADDSGLPNDRFFAVRPEGSVSTLKIQRTERGDSAVYLCASSSGPEGTNEQFFGPGTRLTVL.